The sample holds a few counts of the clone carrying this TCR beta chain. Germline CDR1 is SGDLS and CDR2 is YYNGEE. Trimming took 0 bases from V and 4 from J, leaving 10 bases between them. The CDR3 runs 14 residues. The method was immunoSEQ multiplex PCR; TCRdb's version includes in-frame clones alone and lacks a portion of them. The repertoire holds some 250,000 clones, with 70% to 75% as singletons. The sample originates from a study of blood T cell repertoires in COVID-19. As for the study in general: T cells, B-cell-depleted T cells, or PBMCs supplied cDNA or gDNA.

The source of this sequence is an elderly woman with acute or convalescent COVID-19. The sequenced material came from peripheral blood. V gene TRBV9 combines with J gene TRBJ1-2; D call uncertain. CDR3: CASSVDGGFYGYTF. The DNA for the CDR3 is TGTGCCAGCAGCGTAGACGGAGGATTCTATGGCTACACCTTC.